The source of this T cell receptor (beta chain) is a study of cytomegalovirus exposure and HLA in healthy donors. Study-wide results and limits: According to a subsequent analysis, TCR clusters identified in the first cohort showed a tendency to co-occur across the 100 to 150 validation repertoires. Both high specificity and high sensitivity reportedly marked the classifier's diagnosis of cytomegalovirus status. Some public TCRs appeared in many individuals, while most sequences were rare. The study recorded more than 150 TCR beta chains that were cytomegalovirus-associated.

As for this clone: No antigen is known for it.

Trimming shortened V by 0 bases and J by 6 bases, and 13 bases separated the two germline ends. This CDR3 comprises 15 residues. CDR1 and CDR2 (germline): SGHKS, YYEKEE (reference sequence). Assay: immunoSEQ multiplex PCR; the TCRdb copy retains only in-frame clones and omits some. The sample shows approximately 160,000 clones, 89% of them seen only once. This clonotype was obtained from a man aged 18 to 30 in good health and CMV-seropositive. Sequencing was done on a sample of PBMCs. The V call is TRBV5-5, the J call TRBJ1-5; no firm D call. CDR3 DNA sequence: TGTGCCAGCAGCTTGGTCCCTGAGGGAGTTCAGCCCCAGCATTTT. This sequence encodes CASSLVPEGVQPQHF.